The T cell receptor (beta chain) described here comes from a study of CXCR3-negative and CXCR3-positive naive CD8 T cells. Study results and limitations: Researchers report CXCR3 expression partially decreased after cryopreservation, with fresh PBMCs used in most assays. Diversity was high in both naive subsets and much lower in memory cells.

Of note for this clonotype: Antigen specificity is unknown.

Each TRB cDNA library was prepared by 5' RACE (with UMI labels). TCRdb re-called the 5' RACE reads, yielding one record per CDR3 amino acid sequence without DNA. The table for this sample gives 50,000 to 55,000 distinct CDR3 sequences. The sequence was obtained from a human donor in good health. Some clones in this sample may be carry-over from other donors' samples. The sample consisted of naive CXCR3- CD8+ T cells from blood. Specified subset: CD45RO-CCR7+CD27+CD95- naive CD8+ T cells lacking CXCR3 (TNR3-).

CDR3 residues: CSARDPTSGDTGELFF. The chain couples TRBV20-1 to TRBJ2-2; the D call from TCRdb, TRBD2, cannot be confirmed without DNA. CDR3 size: 16 residues. The V gene's germline CDR1 is DFQATT and CDR2 SNEGSKA (reference sequence).